This T cell receptor beta chain emerged from a study of siplizumab effects on memory and regulatory T cells. TCRdb's copy holds only in-frame clones and misses some; the assay was immunoSEQ multiplex PCR. The data contain 50,000 to 70,000 clones, around 96% of them seen just once; the ten biggest clones take up around 0.086%. The CDR3 consists of 20 residues. J gave up 3 bases and V 2 bases, and 18 bases lay outside the gene matches. Germline lookup yields CDR1 SGHDN and CDR2 FVKESK. The chain couples TRBV14 to TRBJ1-4; 7 bases map to TRBD1. The clonotype was recovered from a human donor in good health. The sample taken for sequencing was naive CD8+ T cells sorted from blood. CDR3 in DNA: TGTGCCAGCAGCCAACGCTATGACAGCGGGACAGAGCTTTCTAATGAAAAACTGTTTTTT. This sequence encodes CASSQRYDSGTELSNEKLFF.